The present T cell receptor (beta chain) was sequenced within a study of STAT5B mutations in CD4+ large granular lymphocyte leukemia. Study-wide results and caveats: 8/27 top patient clones versus 2/35 control clones were TRBV06-family. Main leukemic clonotypes were patient-specific, but approximately 27% appeared at low frequency elsewhere.

The authors' processing: Productive clonotypes were detectable down to 2.59 x 10-5 frequency. Repertoires were generated with immunoSEQ multiplex PCR, while TCRdb's copy carries only in-frame clones and drops some. That table furnishes V, J and clone size, whereas the DNA furnished D and trimming. The table has roughly 46,000 clones, 84% seen once. This clone is a singleton in its sample. Antigen unknown. After removal of 2 bases from V and 1 base from J, the junction contained 2 bases not matched to a gene. This CDR3 comprises 16 residues. Germline values: CDR1 SGHRS, CDR2 YFSETQ. Control samples were healthy donors' buffy coats.

The chain uses TRBV5-1 and TRBJ2-3, with 12 positions matching TRBD1. The clonotype was recovered from a human donor in good health. Material for sequencing was CD4+ T cells from blood buffy coats. The chain's CDR3 is CASSFGTGGGTDTQYF. The CDR3 DNA sequence: TGCGCCAGCAGCTTCGGGACAGGGGGCGGCACAGATACGCAGTATTTT.